Here is one T cell receptor (beta chain) with its context. This sample is part of a study of CD4 and CD8 cells across lung adenocarcinoma regions. In TCRdb, the PCR reads were re-called with MiXCR into one record per CDR3 protein. This sample has over 10,000 distinct CDR3 sequences, with 53% found just once. Trimming removed 3 bases from V and 4 bases from J, with 4 bases in between. The CDR3 length is 12 residues. CDR1 is MGHRA, CDR2 YSYEKL, per germline. Localized lung adenocarcinoma, a non-small cell lung cancer, affected the donors. This chain uses TRBV4-1 with TRBJ2-1; D gene uncertain. The receptor comes from a female donor with lung adenocarcinoma. The CD4 and CD8 labels of this study may be unreliable. Material for sequencing was CD8+ T cells from the center of a lung tumor. The CDR3 DNA sequence: TGCGCCAGCAGCCACCAATACAATGAGCAGTTCTTC. Translated: CASSHQYNEQFF.